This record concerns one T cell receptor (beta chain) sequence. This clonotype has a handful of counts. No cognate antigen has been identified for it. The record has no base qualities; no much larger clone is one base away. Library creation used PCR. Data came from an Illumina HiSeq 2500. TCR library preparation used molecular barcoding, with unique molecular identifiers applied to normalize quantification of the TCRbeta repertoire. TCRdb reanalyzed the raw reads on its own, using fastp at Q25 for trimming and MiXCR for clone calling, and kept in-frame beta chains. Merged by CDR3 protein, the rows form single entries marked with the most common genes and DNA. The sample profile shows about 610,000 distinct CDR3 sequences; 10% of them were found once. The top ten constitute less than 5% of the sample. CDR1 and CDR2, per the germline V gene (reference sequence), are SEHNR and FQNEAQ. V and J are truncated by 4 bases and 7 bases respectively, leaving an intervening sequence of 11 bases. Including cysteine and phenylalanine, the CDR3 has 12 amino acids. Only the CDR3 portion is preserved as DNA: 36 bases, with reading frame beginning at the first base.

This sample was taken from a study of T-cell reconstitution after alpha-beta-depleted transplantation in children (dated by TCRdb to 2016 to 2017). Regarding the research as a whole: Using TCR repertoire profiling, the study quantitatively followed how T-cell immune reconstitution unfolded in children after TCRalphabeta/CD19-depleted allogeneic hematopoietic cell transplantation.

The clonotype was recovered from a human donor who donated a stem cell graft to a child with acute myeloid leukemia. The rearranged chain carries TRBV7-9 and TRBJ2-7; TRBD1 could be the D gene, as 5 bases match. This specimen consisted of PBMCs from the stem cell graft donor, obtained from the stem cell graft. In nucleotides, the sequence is TGTGCCAGCAGCTCGGACATCTCGGAGCAGTACTTC. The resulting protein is CASSSDISEQYF. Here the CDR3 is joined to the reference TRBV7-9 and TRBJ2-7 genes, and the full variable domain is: DTGVSQNPRHKITKRGQNVTFRCDPISEHNRLYWYRQTLGQGPEFLTYFQNEAQLEKSRLLSDRFSAERPKGSFSTLEIQRTEQGDSAMYLCASSSDISEQYFGPGTRLTVT.